This TCR beta chain originates from a study of shared clonotypes between healthy human individuals. Comment on this clone: Other DNA sequences in this sample translate to the same CDR3.

The germline V gene encodes CDR1 SGHRS and CDR2 YFSETQ. The CDR3 is 15 amino acids. V lost 0 bases and J lost 4, with 11 bases in between. The repertoire was sequenced with immunoSEQ multiplex PCR; TCRdb's copy has only in-frame clones and lacks some. The data contain around 980,000 clones, around 78% of them singletons. Source material: memory CD4+ T cells from PBMCs. Noted subset: CD45RA-negative fraction. The TCR comes from a man aged 18 to 29 in good health. Some clones in this sample may be carry-over from other donors' samples. The chain uses TRBV5-1 and TRBJ1-5, with a tentative D call TRBD1 (5 bases). The chain's CDR3 is CASSLAGGINQPQHF. As DNA, the CDR3 is TGCGCCAGCAGCTTGGCTGGGGGGATTAATCAGCCCCAGCATTTT.